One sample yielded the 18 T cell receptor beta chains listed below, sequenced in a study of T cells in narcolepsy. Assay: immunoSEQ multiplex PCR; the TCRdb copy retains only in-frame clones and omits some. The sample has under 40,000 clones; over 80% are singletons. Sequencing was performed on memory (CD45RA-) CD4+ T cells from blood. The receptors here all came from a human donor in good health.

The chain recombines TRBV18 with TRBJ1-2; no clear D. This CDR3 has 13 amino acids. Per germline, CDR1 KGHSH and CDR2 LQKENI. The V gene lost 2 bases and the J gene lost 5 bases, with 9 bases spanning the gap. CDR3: CASSPGRDYGYTF. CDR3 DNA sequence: TGTGCCAGCTCACCAGGAAGGGATTATGGCTACACCTTC.

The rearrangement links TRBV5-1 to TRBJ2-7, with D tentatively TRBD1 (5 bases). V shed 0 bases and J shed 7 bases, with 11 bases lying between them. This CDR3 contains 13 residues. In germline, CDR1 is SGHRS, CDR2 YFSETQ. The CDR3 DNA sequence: TGCGCCAGCAGCTTGGGCAGGGCGGTGGAGCAGTACTTC. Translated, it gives CASSLGRAVEQYF.

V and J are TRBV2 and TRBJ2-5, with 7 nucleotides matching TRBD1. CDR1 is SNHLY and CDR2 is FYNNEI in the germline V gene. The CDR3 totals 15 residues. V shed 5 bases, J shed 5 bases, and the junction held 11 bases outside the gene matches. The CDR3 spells CASSPDRASRETQYF. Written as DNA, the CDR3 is TGTGCCAGCAGTCCAGACAGGGCCTCCCGGGAGACCCAGTACTTC.

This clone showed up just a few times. The CDR3 DNA follows: TGTGCCAGCAGCTTATCCGGGGGTAATAACAATGAGCAGTTCTTC. Its protein is CASSLSGGNNNEQFF. The genes are TRBV7-2 and TRBJ2-1, with D perhaps TRBD2 (6 bases). The CDR3 spans 15 residues. Germline CDR1 reads SGHTA; CDR2 reads FQGNSA. The V gene lost 2 bases and the J gene lost 5 bases, with 13 bases spanning the gap.

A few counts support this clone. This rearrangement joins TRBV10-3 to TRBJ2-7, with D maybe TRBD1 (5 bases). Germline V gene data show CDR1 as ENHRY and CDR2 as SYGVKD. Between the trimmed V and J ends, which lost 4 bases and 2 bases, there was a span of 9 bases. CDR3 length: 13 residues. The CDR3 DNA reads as TGTGCCATCAGTGGGCAGGGCACCTACGAGCAGTACGTC. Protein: CAISGQGTYEQYV.

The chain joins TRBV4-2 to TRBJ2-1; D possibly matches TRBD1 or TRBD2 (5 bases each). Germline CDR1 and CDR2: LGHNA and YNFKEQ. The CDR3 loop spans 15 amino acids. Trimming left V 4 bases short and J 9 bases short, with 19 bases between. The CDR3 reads CASSLPTRGEGEQFF. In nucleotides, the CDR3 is TGTGCCAGCAGCCTCCCGACAAGGGGAGAGGGTGAGCAGTTCTTC.

In nucleotides, the CDR3 is TGCAGCGTGGTGGCAGGGTCGAACACCGGGGAGCTGTTTTTT. Its translation is CSVVAGSNTGELFF. The genes are TRBV29-1 and TRBJ2-2, with a tentative D call TRBD1 (5 bases). Per the germline V gene, CDR1 is SQVTM and CDR2 is ANQGSEA. The CDR3 covers 14 residues. Trimming took off 6 bases at V and 0 bases at J, with 11 bases between the two ends.

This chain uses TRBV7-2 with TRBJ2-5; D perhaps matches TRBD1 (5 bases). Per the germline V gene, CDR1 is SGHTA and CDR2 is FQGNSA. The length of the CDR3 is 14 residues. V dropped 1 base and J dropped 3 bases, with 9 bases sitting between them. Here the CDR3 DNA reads TGTGCCAGCAGCTTAGGTCCCAGGGAAGAGACCCAGTACTTC. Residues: CASSLGPREETQYF.

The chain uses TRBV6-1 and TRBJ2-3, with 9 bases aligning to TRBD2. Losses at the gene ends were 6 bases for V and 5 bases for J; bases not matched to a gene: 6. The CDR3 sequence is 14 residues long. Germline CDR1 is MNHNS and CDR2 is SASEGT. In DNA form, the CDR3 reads TGTGCCAGCAGGGTAGCGGGGGATCGAGATACGCAGTATTTT. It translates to CASRVAGDRDTQYF.

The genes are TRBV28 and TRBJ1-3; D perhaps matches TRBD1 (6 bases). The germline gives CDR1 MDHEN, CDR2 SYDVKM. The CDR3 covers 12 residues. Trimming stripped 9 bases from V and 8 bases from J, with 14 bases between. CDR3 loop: CASRGGADTIYF. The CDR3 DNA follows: TGTGCCAGTCGGGGGGGGGCGGACACCATATATTTT.

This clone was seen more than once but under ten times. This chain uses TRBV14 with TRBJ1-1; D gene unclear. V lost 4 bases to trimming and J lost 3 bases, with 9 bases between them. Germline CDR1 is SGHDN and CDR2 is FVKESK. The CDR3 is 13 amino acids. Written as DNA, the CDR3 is TGTGCCAGCAGCCGGGAGCTATACACTGAAGCTTTCTTT. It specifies CASSRELYTEAFF.

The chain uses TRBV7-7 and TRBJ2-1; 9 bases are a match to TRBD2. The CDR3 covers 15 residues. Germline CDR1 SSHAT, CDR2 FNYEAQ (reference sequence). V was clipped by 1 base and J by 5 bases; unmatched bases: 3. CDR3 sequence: CASSLGLAGNNEQFF. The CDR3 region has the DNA TGTGCCAGCAGCTTAGGGCTAGCGGGGAACAATGAGCAGTTCTTC.

The CDR3 DNA is TGTGCCAGCTCACCACCGGACGGTTGGAATGAGCAGTTCTTC. Amino acids: CASSPPDGWNEQFF. V usage is TRBV18 and J usage is TRBJ2-1; D unclear. The CDR3 loop spans 14 amino acids. CDR1 is KGHSH and CDR2 is LQKENI in the germline V gene. V lost 0 bases and J 7 bases, leaving 10 bases between the germline ends.

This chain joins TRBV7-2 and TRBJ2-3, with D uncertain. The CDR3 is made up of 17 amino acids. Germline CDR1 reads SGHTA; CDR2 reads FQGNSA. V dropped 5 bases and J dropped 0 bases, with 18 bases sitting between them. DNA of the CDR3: TGTGCCAGCAGCCCACCACGTGGGTCTTCCAGCACAGATACGCAGTATTTT. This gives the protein CASSPPRGSSSTDTQYF. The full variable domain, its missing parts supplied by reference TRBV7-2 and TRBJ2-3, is GAGVSQSPSNKVTEKGKDVELRCDPISGHTALYWYRQSLGQGLEFLIYFQGNSAPDKSGLPSDRFSAERTGGSVSTLTIQRTQQEDSAVYLCASSPPRGSSSTDTQYFGPGTRLTVL.

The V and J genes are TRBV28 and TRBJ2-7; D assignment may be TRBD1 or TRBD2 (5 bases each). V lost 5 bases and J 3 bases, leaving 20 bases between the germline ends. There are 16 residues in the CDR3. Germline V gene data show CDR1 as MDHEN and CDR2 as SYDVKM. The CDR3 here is CASSKGRWDRNYEQYV. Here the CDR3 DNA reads TGTGCCAGCAGTAAGGGCCGTTGGGACCGCAACTACGAGCAGTACGTC.

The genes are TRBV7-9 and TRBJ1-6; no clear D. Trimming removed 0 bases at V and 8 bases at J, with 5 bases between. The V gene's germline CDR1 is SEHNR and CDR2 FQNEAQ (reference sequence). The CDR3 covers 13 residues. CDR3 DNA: TGTGCCAGCAGCTTAGCCCGGGATTCACCCCTCCACTTT. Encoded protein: CASSLARDSPLHF.

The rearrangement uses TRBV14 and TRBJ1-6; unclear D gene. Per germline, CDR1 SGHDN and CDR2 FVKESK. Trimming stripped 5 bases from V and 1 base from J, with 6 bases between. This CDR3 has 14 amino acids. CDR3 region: CASSLGSYNSPLHF. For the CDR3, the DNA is TGTGCCAGCAGCTTGGGGTCCTATAATTCACCCCTCCACTTT.

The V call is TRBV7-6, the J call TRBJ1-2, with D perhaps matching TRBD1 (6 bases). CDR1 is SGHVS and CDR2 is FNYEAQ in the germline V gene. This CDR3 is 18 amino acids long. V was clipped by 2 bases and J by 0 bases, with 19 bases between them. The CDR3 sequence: CASSLTPPGTITNYGYTF. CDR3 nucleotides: TGTGCCAGCAGCTTAACCCCCCCCGGGACAATAACTAACTATGGCTACACCTTC.